This T cell receptor beta chain was documented in a study of neurological immune-mediated disorders. In this sample, this clonotype turned up many times. Time point specified: longitudinal time-point 2. The study used blood bank volunteers in Maryland, USA, as healthy controls. Unsorted libraries were derived from 2 million PBMCs stored at -80 C. The cDNA was generated through 5'RACE incorporating 10-nucleotide random UMIs. TCRdb re-analysed the 5' RACE reads in MiXCR, keeping a single row per CDR3 protein. The sample consists of over 30,000 distinct CDR3 sequences, about 12% of them appearing once. The germline CDR1 and CDR2 sequences are MDHEN and SYDVKM. The CDR3 consists of 14 residues. Trimming cost V 4 bases and J 4 bases, with 12 bases left between them.

The sequencing sample was made of PBMCs. The V gene is TRBV28, the J gene TRBJ2-3; D perhaps matches TRBD1 (5 bases). The receptor was isolated from a woman between 35 and 50 years old in good health. The CDR3 coding sequence is TGTGCCAGCAGTTACCTTCAGGGATCAGATACGCAGTATTTT. It translates to CASSYLQGSDTQYF.